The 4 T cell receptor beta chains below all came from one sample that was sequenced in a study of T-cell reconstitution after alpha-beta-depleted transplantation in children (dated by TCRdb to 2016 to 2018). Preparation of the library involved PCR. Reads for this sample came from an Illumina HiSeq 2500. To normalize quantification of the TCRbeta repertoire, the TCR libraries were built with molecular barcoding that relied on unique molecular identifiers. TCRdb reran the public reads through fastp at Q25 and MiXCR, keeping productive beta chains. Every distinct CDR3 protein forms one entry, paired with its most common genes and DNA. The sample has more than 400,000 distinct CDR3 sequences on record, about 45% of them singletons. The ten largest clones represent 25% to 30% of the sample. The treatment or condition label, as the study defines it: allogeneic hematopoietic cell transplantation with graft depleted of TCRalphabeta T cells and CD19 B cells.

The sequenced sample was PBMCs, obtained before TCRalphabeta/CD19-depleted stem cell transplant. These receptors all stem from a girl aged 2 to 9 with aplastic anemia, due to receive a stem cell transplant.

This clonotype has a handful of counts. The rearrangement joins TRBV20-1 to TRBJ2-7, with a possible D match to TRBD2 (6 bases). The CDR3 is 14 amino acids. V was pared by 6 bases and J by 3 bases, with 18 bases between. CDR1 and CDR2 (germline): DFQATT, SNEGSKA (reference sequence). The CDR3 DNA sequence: TGCAGTGCCAGACTTAGCGGAATGAACTACGAGCAGTACTTC. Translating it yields CSARLSGMNYEQYF.

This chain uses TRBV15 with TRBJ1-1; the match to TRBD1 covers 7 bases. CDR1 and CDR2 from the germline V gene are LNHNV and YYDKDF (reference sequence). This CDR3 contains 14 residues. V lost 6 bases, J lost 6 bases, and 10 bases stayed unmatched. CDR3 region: CATSFSPGTAEAFF. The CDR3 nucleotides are TGTGCCACCAGTTTTTCCCCCGGGACAGCTGAAGCTTTCTTT.

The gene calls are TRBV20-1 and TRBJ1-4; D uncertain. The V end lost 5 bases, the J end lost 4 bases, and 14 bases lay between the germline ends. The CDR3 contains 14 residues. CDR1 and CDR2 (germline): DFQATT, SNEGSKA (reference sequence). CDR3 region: CSAEPDGYNEKLFF. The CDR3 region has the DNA TGCAGTGCTGAACCGGACGGATATAATGAAAAACTGTTTTTT.

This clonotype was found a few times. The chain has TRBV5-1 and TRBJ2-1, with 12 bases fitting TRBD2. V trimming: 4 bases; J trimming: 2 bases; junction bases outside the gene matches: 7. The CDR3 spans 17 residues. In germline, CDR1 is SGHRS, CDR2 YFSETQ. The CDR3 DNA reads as TGCGCCAGCAGCCGGACTAGCGGGAACCTTGCCTACAATGAGCAGTTCTTC. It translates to CASSRTSGNLAYNEQFF. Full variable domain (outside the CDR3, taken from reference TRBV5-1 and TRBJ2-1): KAGVTQTPRYLIKTRGQQVTLSCSPISGHRSVSWYQQTPGQGLQFLFEYFSETQRNKGNFPGRFSGRQFSNSRSEMNVSTLELGDSALYLCASSRTSGNLAYNEQFFGPGTRLTVL.